These 24 T cell receptor beta chains share one sample of origin, sequenced in a study of T cells in Graves' hyperthyroidism and ophthalmopathy. RNA transcripts were the template for amplifying TCR beta CDR3 regions. The HTBI primer set served for first-round RT-PCR of the TCR CDR3. TCRdb recomputed calls from the multiplex PCR reads with MiXCR, one row per CDR3 protein. Among around 690,000 distinct CDR3 sequences listed, approximately 15% were seen once. The specimen was blood. These receptors were collected from a man aged 45-65 years with Graves' hyperthyroidism.

This clonotype has a count of ten or more. The V gene is TRBV18, the J gene TRBJ1-1; tentative D call: TRBD1 (6 bases). There are 13 residues in the CDR3. V lost 3 bases and J lost 4, with 9 bases in between. Germline V gene data show CDR1 as KGHSH and CDR2 as LQKENI. CDR3 region: CASSPQGSTEAFF. Here the CDR3 DNA reads TGTGCCAGCTCACCGCAGGGGAGCACTGAAGCTTTCTTT.

The rearrangement links TRBV20-1 to TRBJ2-3, with a weak D call TRBD1 (5 bases). Germline V gives CDR1 DFQATT, CDR2 SNEGSKA (reference sequence). Trimming removed 3 bases at V and 5 bases at J, with 15 bases between. The CDR3 has 14 amino acids. The CDR3 protein is CSARAGHGKDTQYF. The CDR3 bases are TGCAGTGCTAGGGCCGGACACGGTAAAGATACGCAGTATTTT.

In this sample, this clonotype turned up many times. The CDR3 sequence is CAISESTDYDEQYF. CDR3 in DNA: TGTGCCATCAGTGAGTCAACAGATTACGACGAGCAGTACTTC. The V and J genes are TRBV10-3 and TRBJ2-7; no clear D gene. In germline, CDR1 is ENHRY, CDR2 SYGVKD. The CDR3 has 14 residues. Trimming removed 0 bases from V and 5 bases from J, with 11 bases in between.

This clonotype was seen at least ten times. V is TRBV12-3 or TRBV12-4 and J is TRBJ1-5, with 7 bases that match TRBD1. With 6 bases clipped from V and 1 base from J, the junction kept 9 bases outside the gene matches. The CDR3 has 16 residues. The chain's CDR3 is CASSPYLGQSNQPQHF. The CDR3 DNA follows: TGTGCCAGCAGCCCCTACTTGGGACAGAGCAATCAGCCCCAGCATTTT.

This clonotype was observed many times. The chain carries TRBV28 and TRBJ1-3; D is undetermined. The ends were cut back, 2 bases at V and 0 bases at J, with 5 bases in the middle. CDR3 length: 14 amino acids. The germline CDR1 and CDR2 sequences are MDHEN and SYDVKM. CDR3: CASSLARSGNTIYF. CDR3 coding DNA: TGTGCCAGCAGTTTAGCTCGCTCTGGAAACACCATATATTTT.

The chain carries TRBV7-8 and TRBJ2-7; 12 bases are a match to TRBD1. This CDR3 spans 14 amino acids. After removal of 4 bases from V and 6 bases from J, the junction contained 4 bases not matched to a gene. The V gene's germline CDR1 is SGHVS and CDR2 FQNEAQ. CDR3 sequence: CASSSRDRGPEQYF. For the CDR3, the DNA is TGTGCCAGCAGCTCCAGGGACAGGGGGCCCGAGCAGTACTTC.

In its sample, this clonotype was seen once. The V gene is TRBV19, the J gene TRBJ1-1; D is uncertain. Per germline, CDR1 LNHDA and CDR2 SQIVND (reference sequence). This CDR3 has 11 amino acids. V was shortened by 8 bases and J by 5 bases, with 9 bases between the two germline ends. The DNA for the CDR3 is TGTGCCAGTCGGGGATGGACTGAAGCTTTCTTT. The encoded protein is CASRGWTEAFF.

This clonotype occurred a few times. This chain joins TRBV27 and TRBJ1-5, with no clear D. V lost 3 bases, J lost 5 bases, and 8 bases lay in between. Germline V gives CDR1 MNHEY, CDR2 SMNVEV (reference sequence). The CDR3 spans 13 residues. The CDR3, as DNA: TGTGCCAGCAGTTTCCTGGGGTATCAGCCCCAGCATTTT. The encoded protein is CASSFLGYQPQHF.

This chain joins TRBV30 and TRBJ2-7; the D call may be TRBD1 or TRBD2 (7 bases each). The CDR3 length is 15 residues. V lost 4 bases, J lost 0 bases, and 16 bases lay in between. The germline CDR1 and CDR2 sequences are GTSNPN and SVGIG (reference sequence). CDR3 protein: CAWTIRGDYSYEQYF. Written as DNA, the CDR3 is TGTGCCTGGACTATCAGGGGGGACTACTCCTACGAGCAGTACTTC.

This clonotype was recorded many times. The chain uses TRBV28 and TRBJ2-7; the D gene is possibly TRBD1 (7 bases). Trimming removed 4 bases from V and 3 bases from J, with 22 bases in between. This CDR3 region has 17 residues. Germline CDR1 is MDHEN and CDR2 is SYDVKM. The CDR3 DNA is TGTGCCAGCAGTTACCCGACCCAAGGCGGGACAGACTACGAGCAGTACTTC. Protein: CASSYPTQGGTDYEQYF.

This clonotype was picked up one time. A much larger clone sits a single nucleotide away, making a read error possible. The V and J genes are TRBV2 and TRBJ2-7; 9 nucleotides agree with TRBD2. V dropped 11 bases and J dropped 1; count of bases not matched to a gene: 12. The CDR3 consists of 15 residues. CDR1 is SNHLY, CDR2 FYNNEI, per germline. CDR3 DNA sequence: TGTGCCGGGACCGAGACTAGCGGACCTTCCTACGAGCAGTACTTC. Its translation is CAGTETSGPSYEQYF.

The sample holds many counts of this clonotype. This chain uses TRBV25-1 with TRBJ1-2, with a tentative D call TRBD1 (5 bases). The CDR3 covers 14 residues. Germline lookup yields CDR1 MGHDK and CDR2 SYGVNS. With 3 bases removed from V and 8 bases from J, the gap between germline ends came to 16 bases. This CDR3 is CASSDRHRQNGYTF. In DNA, the CDR3 is TGTGCCAGCAGTGATAGACACCGACAGAACGGCTACACCTTC.

The gene calls are TRBV29-1 and TRBJ2-3; possible D gene TRBD1, 6 bases. This CDR3 is built from 15 residues. Germline values: CDR1 SQVTM, CDR2 ANQGSEA. Trimming cost V 3 bases and J 2 bases, with 15 bases left between them. CDR3 DNA sequence: TGCAGCGTTGACGTTGGCGACAGGACCACAGATACGCAGTATTTT. It specifies CSVDVGDRTTDTQYF.

The chain uses TRBV2 and TRBJ2-2; D tentatively fits TRBD1 or TRBD2 (5 bases each). The CDR3 length is 16 residues. From germline, CDR1 is SNHLY and CDR2 FYNNEI. Trimming removed 9 bases from V and 4 bases from J, with 21 bases in between. CDR3 protein: CARDPGSGVSTGELFF. The CDR3 DNA is TGTGCCAGGGACCCAGGGAGCGGAGTTTCCACCGGGGAGCTGTTTTTT.

This clonotype was counted ten times or more. The rearrangement links TRBV2 to TRBJ2-5; D is perhaps TRBD1 (5 bases). V was trimmed by 4 bases and J by 5 bases, leaving 14 bases between them. Germline assignment: CDR1 SNHLY and CDR2 FYNNEI. The CDR3 covers 14 residues. The CDR3 coding sequence is TGTGCCAGCAGTGGGAACCAGGGTTGGGAGACCCAGTACTTC. As protein: CASSGNQGWETQYF. The complete variable domain, with remaining parts taken from reference TRBV2 and TRBJ2-5, reads EPEVTQTPSHQVTQMGQEVILRCVPISNHLYFYWYRQILGQKVEFLVSFYNNEISEKSEIFDDQFSVERPDGSNFTLKIRSTKLEDSAMYFCASSGNQGWETQYFGPGTRLLVL.

This clonotype was counted at least ten times. V usage is TRBV27 and J usage is TRBJ2-7, with a tentative D call TRBD1 (6 bases). V lost 3 bases to trimming and J lost 3 bases, with 12 bases between them. Germline lookup yields CDR1 MNHEY and CDR2 SMNVEV (reference sequence). This CDR3 spans 14 amino acids. DNA for the CDR3: TGTGCCAGCAGTTTCCACCACAGGGACTACGAGCAGTACTTC. As protein: CASSFHHRDYEQYF.

On this clonotype itself: A read error may be the cause here, since a much bigger clone is one base away. This CDR3 fails to terminate in the conserved phenylalanine or tryptophan, so it likely reflects a read error. J is TRBJ2-1 and V is TRBV11-3, with unresolved D. This CDR3 region has 15 residues. CDR1 and CDR2 (germline): SGHNT, YENEEA. The V gene lost 6 bases and the J gene lost 0 bases, with 12 bases spanning the gap. The CDR3 nucleotides are TGTGCCAGCAGTCCTTACAGAGACTCCTACAATGAGCAGTTCTCC. It encodes CASSPYRDSYNEQFS.

This clonotype was detected ten times or more. The chain combines TRBV28 with TRBJ2-7; 11 nucleotides agree with TRBD2. The CDR3 contains 16 residues. The J segment lost 6 bases and the V segment lost 5 bases, leaving 12 bases of the junction unmatched. Germline V CDR1 and CDR2: MDHEN, SYDVKM. This CDR3 is CASSRGSSGRSGEQYF. Here the CDR3 DNA reads TGTGCCAGCAGTCGAGGGTCTAGCGGGAGGTCGGGCGAGCAGTACTTC.

This clonotype was counted between two and nine times. The chain has TRBV3-1 and TRBJ2-2, with D unclear. The V end was cut by 8 bases, the J end by 1 base, with 8 bases between. The germline CDR1 and CDR2 sequences are LGHDT and YNNKEL (reference sequence). The CDR3 has 13 residues. CDR3 protein: CASSVMNTGELFF. CDR3 sequence (DNA): TGTGCCAGCTCGGTCATGAACACCGGGGAGCTGTTTTTT.

This clonotype showed up many times. The chain is built from TRBV19 and TRBJ2-1; 10 nucleotides match TRBD2. After removal of 1 base from V and 9 bases from J, the junction contained 15 bases not matched to a gene. CDR1 LNHDA and CDR2 SQIVND come from the germline V gene (reference sequence). The CDR3 runs 18 residues. CDR3 protein: CASSIAGRAGGLGTEQFF. CDR3 in DNA: TGTGCCAGTAGTATAGCGGGGCGAGCGGGAGGGCTCGGAACTGAGCAGTTCTTC.

The CDR3 protein is CASSQETTQNTQYF. The CDR3, as DNA: TGTGCCAGCAGCCAAGAGACTACACAGAATACGCAGTATTTT. The chain employs TRBV4-2 and TRBJ2-3; tentatively, D is TRBD2 (5 bases). Trimming stripped 0 bases from V and 7 bases from J, with 11 bases between. Germline loops: CDR1 LGHNA, CDR2 YNFKEQ. This CDR3 has 14 residues.

The gene calls are TRBV5-1 and TRBJ2-1, with TRBD2 identical over 14 bases. The CDR3 is made up of 17 amino acids. Germline loops: CDR1 SGHRS, CDR2 YFSETQ. V was pared by 4 bases and J by 7 bases, with 10 bases of the junction left unmatched. Written as DNA, the CDR3 is TGCGCCAGCAGCCCGGGGGGACTAGCGGGAGTAAATAATGAGCAGTTCTTC. It specifies CASSPGGLAGVNNEQFF.

A few counts support this clonotype. This chain links TRBV4-1 with TRBJ2-1; TRBD1 aligns across 10 bases. V lost 1 base, J lost 8 bases, and 2 bases stayed unmatched. The CDR3 loop spans 14 amino acids. CDR1 and CDR2 from the germline V gene are MGHRA and YSYEKL. DNA for the CDR3: TGCGCCAGCAGCCAAGGACAGGGGGCGGATGAGCAGTTCTTC. Translation: CASSQGQGADEQFF.

Of note for this clonotype: A much larger clone sits a single nucleotide away, making a read error possible. This rearrangement joins TRBV6-2 or TRBV6-3 to TRBJ2-1, with 13 bases fitting TRBD2. Germline values: CDR1 MNHEY, CDR2 SVGEGT. This CDR3 region has 17 residues. CDR3 region: CASSYLTSGRSYNEQLF. DNA of the CDR3: TGTGCCAGCAGTTACCTGACTAGCGGGAGGTCCTACAATGAGCAGTTATTC.